This T cell receptor (beta chain) was captured in a study of T cell changes during pregnancy in multiple sclerosis. Using immunoSEQ multiplex PCR, the repertoire was profiled, and TCRdb retains in-frame clones only, with some absent. The sample has 70,000 or so clones; around 90% are singletons. V lost 6 bases to trimming and J lost 5 bases, with 11 bases between them. This CDR3 contains 13 residues. In germline, CDR1 is MNHEY, CDR2 SVGAGI. The J gene is TRBJ1-5, the V gene TRBV6-5; a possible D gene is TRBD1 (6 bases). This receptor was identified in a female donor with multiple sclerosis, enrolled in a pregnancy study. Sequenced material: CD4+ T cells from peripheral blood mononuclear cells, taken after pregnancy. The CDR3 loop is CASSKQGYQPQHF. CDR3 DNA: TGTGCCAGCAGCAAACAGGGATATCAGCCCCAGCATTTT.